Following are 26 T cell receptor beta chains from one sample sequenced in a study of Tregs in tolerant kidney transplant recipients. Assay: immunoSEQ multiplex PCR; the TCRdb copy retains only in-frame clones and omits some. The data show over 50,000 clones, with about 86% seen just once and about 5% held by the top ten. What was sequenced was CD4+ T cells from blood. These receptors all come from a human donor in good health.

The chain combines TRBV30 with TRBJ1-3; 7 bases line up with TRBD1. Germline V gene sequence: CDR1 GTSNPN, CDR2 SVGIG (reference sequence). V shed 3 bases and J 4 bases; nucleotides not matched to a gene: 12. The CDR3 loop spans 16 amino acids. The CDR3 sequence is CAWSPSRTGVGNTIYF. CDR3 in DNA: TGTGCCTGGAGCCCCTCAAGGACAGGCGTGGGAAACACCATATATTTT. Together with reference TRBV30 and TRBJ1-3, the CDR3 gives the full variable domain: SQTIHQWPATLVQPVGSPLSLECTVEGTSNPNLYWYRQAAGRGLQLLFYSVGIGQISSEVPQNLSASRPQDRQFILSSKKLLLSDSGFYLCAWSPSRTGVGNTIYFGEGSWLTVV.

This chain uses TRBV6-1 with TRBJ2-7; 7 positions match TRBD1. The V segment lost 8 bases and the J segment 3 bases; nucleotides outside the gene matches: 7. Germline CDR1 MNHNS, CDR2 SASEGT. The CDR3 extends over 13 amino acids. CDR3 residues: CASGLTGYYEQYF. The CDR3 DNA follows: TGTGCCAGCGGCTTGACAGGGTACTACGAGCAGTACTTC.

The gene calls are TRBV4-1 and TRBJ1-4; maybe TRBD1 (5 bases). The length of the CDR3 is 15 residues. CDR1 and CDR2 from the germline V gene are MGHRA and YSYEKL. V lost 4 bases to trimming and J lost 6 bases, with 15 bases between them. Written as DNA, the CDR3 is TGCGCCAGCAGCCCAGCCGAGGGACGGCATGAAAAACTGTTTTTT. It encodes CASSPAEGRHEKLFF.

CDR3 region: CASRRGQGSYEQYF. The CDR3 DNA follows: TGTGCCAGCAGACGGGGACAGGGGTCCTACGAGCAGTACTTC. The genes are TRBV6-5 and TRBJ2-7; 10 nucleotides agree with TRBD1. CDR3 length: 14 residues. Trimming at V came to 6 bases and at J to 1 base, leaving 3 bases not matched to a gene. Germline-derived CDR1 and CDR2 are MNHEY and SVGAGI.

CDR3 nucleotide sequence: TGCGCCAGCAGCTCCACCACAGACCTAGCCAAAAACATTCAGTACTTC. Translation gives CASSSTTDLAKNIQYF. The chain links TRBV5-1 to TRBJ2-4, with no clear D. The length of the CDR3 is 16 residues. Between the trimmed V and J ends, which lost 3 bases and 0 bases, there was a span of 13 bases. The germline V gene encodes CDR1 SGHRS and CDR2 YFSETQ.

This sequence joins TRBV30 and TRBJ2-7, with D unresolved. The V and J ends lost 1 base and 6 bases respectively, with 10 bases between them. The CDR3 extends over 12 amino acids. Looked up from germline, CDR1 is GTSNPN and CDR2 is SVGIG (reference sequence). The CDR3 spells CAWSAGPIEQYF. CDR3 sequence (DNA): TGTGCCTGGAGTGCGGGCCCCATCGAGCAGTACTTC.

This chain uses TRBV11-2 with TRBJ1-6, with TRBD1 as a possible D gene (6 bases). This CDR3 contains 15 residues. CDR1 and CDR2 from the germline V gene are SGHAT and FQNNGV. The V end was cut by 2 bases, the J end by 6 bases, with 11 bases between. The CDR3 loop is CASSLSPGANSPLHF. CDR3 nucleotide sequence: TGTGCCAGCAGCTTATCGCCAGGGGCTAATTCACCCCTCCACTTT.

The chain links TRBV7-2 to TRBJ2-2; TRBD1 might be the D (5 bases). Looked up from germline, CDR1 is SGHTA and CDR2 is FQGNSA. V gave up 6 bases and J gave up 0 bases, with 11 bases separating them. The CDR3 is made up of 15 amino acids. The CDR3 coding sequence is TGTGCCAGCAGGCGCAAGGGGTCGAACACCGGGGAGCTGTTTTTT. This codes for CASRRKGSNTGELFF.

J is TRBJ2-1 and V is TRBV7-3, with TRBD2 as a possible D gene (5 bases). Per the germline V gene, CDR1 is SGHTA and CDR2 is FQGTGA. The CDR3 covers 15 residues. The germline V and J ends were trimmed by 0 bases and 4 bases, with 10 bases remaining between them. CDR3 sequence (DNA): TGTGCCAGCAGCTTAACCCCCAGCGGTTACAATGAGCAGTTCTTC. It yields the protein CASSLTPSGYNEQFF.

The chain carries TRBV27 and TRBJ1-2, with 8 bases aligning to TRBD1. J gave up 7 bases and V 3 bases, and 7 bases lay outside the gene matches. The CDR3 extends over 14 amino acids. The germline CDR1 and CDR2 sequences are MNHEY and SMNVEV (reference sequence). CDR3 in amino acids: CASSFVDRESGYTF. As DNA, the CDR3 is TGTGCCAGCAGTTTTGTGGACAGGGAAAGTGGCTACACCTTC.

The gene calls are TRBV5-4 and TRBJ2-1; D is possibly TRBD2 (5 bases). CDR1 is SGHNT, CDR2 YYREEE, per germline (reference sequence). The length of the CDR3 is 12 residues. V was trimmed by 6 bases and J by 7 bases, leaving 11 bases between them. In DNA form, the CDR3 reads TGTGCCAGCATCTCCAGCGGAAATGAGCAGTTCTTC. It encodes CASISSGNEQFF.

The chain links TRBV29-1 to TRBJ1-2; 7 bases align to TRBD1. V was pared by 6 bases and J by 8 bases, with 9 bases of the junction left unmatched. The CDR3 runs 12 residues. Per germline, CDR1 SQVTM and CDR2 ANQGSEA. The DNA for the CDR3 is TGCAGCGTCGGAGGACAGGCCCGCGGCTACACCTTC. Translation gives CSVGGQARGYTF.

The J gene is TRBJ2-4, the V gene TRBV19; no definite D call. The CDR3 length is 17 residues. In germline, CDR1 is LNHDA, CDR2 SQIVND (reference sequence). V lost 1 base to trimming and J lost 1 base, with 14 bases between them. The CDR3 region is CASSIGATFGAKNIQYF. DNA of the CDR3: TGTGCCAGTAGTATAGGGGCCACCTTTGGTGCCAAAAACATTCAGTACTTC.

This chain uses TRBV5-1 with TRBJ2-7, with a weak D call TRBD2 (6 bases). The CDR3 has 14 residues. Germline loops: CDR1 SGHRS, CDR2 YFSETQ. Trimming cost V 0 bases and J 2 bases, with 9 bases left between them. The DNA for the CDR3 is TGCGCCAGCAGCTTGGATGGACTACCCTACGAGCAGTACTTC. Amino acids: CASSLDGLPYEQYF.

V and J are TRBV27 and TRBJ2-7; 12 positions match TRBD1. J gave up 4 bases and V 4 bases, and 5 bases lay outside the gene matches. Per the germline V gene, CDR1 is MNHEY and CDR2 is SMNVEV (reference sequence). The CDR3 totals 15 residues. The CDR3 here is CASSWGQGAGYEQYF. The DNA of the CDR3 is TGTGCCAGCAGTTGGGGACAGGGGGCAGGGTACGAGCAGTACTTC.

V and J are TRBV6-1 and TRBJ1-2; 7 bases match TRBD1. Germline V gene lookup returns CDR1 MNHNS and CDR2 SASEGT. The CDR3 runs to 14 residues. V was clipped by 7 bases and J by 4 bases; unmatched bases: 9. The chain's CDR3 is CASTLQGITYGYTF. Here the CDR3 DNA reads TGTGCCAGCACCTTACAGGGGATCACCTATGGCTACACCTTC.

This sequence joins TRBV9 and TRBJ2-5; D perhaps matches TRBD1 (5 bases). Germline assignment: CDR1 SGDLS and CDR2 YYNGEE. V shed 0 bases and J shed 2 bases, with 14 bases lying between them. This CDR3 comprises 16 residues. CDR3 bases: TGTGCCAGCAGCGTAGGCCACCTCGACAGACAAGAGACCCAGTACTTC. Encoded protein: CASSVGHLDRQETQYF.

This chain uses TRBV27 with TRBJ2-5; weak D call: TRBD2 (6 bases). Germline V CDR1 and CDR2: MNHEY, SMNVEV (reference sequence). The CDR3 sequence is 14 residues long. V gave up 5 bases and J gave up 7 bases, with 17 bases separating them. DNA of the CDR3: TGTGCCAGCAGTCTTAGCGGACCAATGGGGACCCAGTACTTC. Translating gives CASSLSGPMGTQYF.

V is TRBV6-1 and J is TRBJ2-3; possibly TRBD2 for D (6 bases). Germline CDR1 is MNHNS and CDR2 is SASEGT. The CDR3 extends over 13 amino acids. V lost 6 bases, J lost 2 bases, and 9 bases lay in between. The CDR3: CASREGTTDTQYF. Written as DNA, the CDR3 is TGTGCCAGCAGGGAGGGGACCACAGATACGCAGTATTTT.

The chain employs TRBV9 and TRBJ1-1; TRBD1 matches at 7 bases. The CDR3 totals 16 residues. V dropped 0 bases and J dropped 6; count of bases not matched to a gene: 11. CDR1 is SGDLS and CDR2 is YYNGEE in the germline V gene. For the CDR3, the DNA is TGTGCCAGCAGCGTAGCCCCGGCAGGGGGTTTCTCTGAAGCTTTCTTT. It specifies CASSVAPAGGFSEAFF.

This clone was found once. The chain links TRBV5-4 to TRBJ1-1; 11 bases align to TRBD1. Germline loops: CDR1 SGHNT, CDR2 YYREEE (reference sequence). Trimming at V came to 5 bases and at J to 5 bases, leaving 11 bases not matched to a gene. The CDR3 spans 16 residues. The CDR3 DNA sequence: TGTGCCAGCAGTCCCGGGACAGGGGGTTTGCGGACTGAAGCTTTCTTT. Translated: CASSPGTGGLRTEAFF.

CDR3 nucleotide sequence: TGCGCCAGCAGCTCTGGACAGGGGGATTACGAGCAGTACTTC. Amino acids: CASSSGQGDYEQYF. V usage is TRBV5-1 and J usage is TRBJ2-7; 10 bases are shared with TRBD1. There are 14 residues in the CDR3. The germline V gene has CDR1 SGHRS and CDR2 YFSETQ. The J segment lost 4 bases and the V segment lost 3 bases, leaving 4 bases of the junction unmatched.

The gene calls are TRBV7-3 and TRBJ2-1, with TRBD2 matching over 7 bases. With 3 bases clipped from V and 1 base from J, the junction kept 3 bases outside the gene matches. Per germline, CDR1 SGHTA and CDR2 FQGTGA. This CDR3 region has 15 residues. The CDR3 is CASSFGGGSYNEQFF. The CDR3 DNA sequence: TGTGCCAGCAGCTTCGGCGGGGGTTCCTACAATGAGCAGTTCTTC.

V gene TRBV4-1 combines with J gene TRBJ1-6; TRBD1 agrees at 9 bases. The ends lost 8 bases at V and 8 bases at J; junction bases unmatched: 10. CDR1 is MGHRA and CDR2 is YSYEKL in the germline V gene. The CDR3 is 15 residues long. The CDR3 loop reads CASRQDRGRDSPLHF. The CDR3 DNA reads as TGCGCCAGCCGGCAGGACAGGGGCAGGGATTCACCCCTCCACTTT.

The chain carries TRBV4-1 and TRBJ2-7, with TRBD2 matching 8 bases. The CDR3 length is 15 residues. Germline V CDR1 and CDR2: MGHRA, YSYEKL. After removal of 5 bases from V and 3 bases from J, the junction contained 9 bases not matched to a gene. The CDR3: CASSSPVAGIYEQYF. DNA of the CDR3: TGCGCCAGCAGCTCCCCCGTAGCGGGGATCTACGAGCAGTACTTC.

V is TRBV19 and J is TRBJ1-1, with TRBD1 identical over 10 bases. The CDR3 runs to 15 residues. Germline V lookup: CDR1 LNHDA, CDR2 SQIVND (reference sequence). J lost 10 bases, V lost 5 bases, and 13 bases had no gene match. CDR3 bases: TGTGCCAGTAGTTCGGAGCCCGGGACAGGGGTATTAGCTTTCTTT. It is translated as CASSSEPGTGVLAFF. Full variable domain (outside the CDR3, taken from reference TRBV19 and TRBJ1-1): DGGITQSPKYLFRKEGQNVTLSCEQNLNHDAMYWYRQDPGQGLRLIYYSQIVNDFQKGDIAEGYSVSREKKESFPLTVTSAQKNPTAFYLCASSSEPGTGVLAFFGQGTRLTVV.